These T cell receptor beta chains were read from a single sample in a study of blood T cells in healthy people across ages. Via MiXCR, TCRdb re-called the 5' RACE reads, giving one row per CDR3 protein. The sample records over 950,000 distinct CDR3 sequences, less than 45% being singletons. Sequencing was performed on blood. These receptors were taken from a man between 18 and 35 years old in good health. Both conserved end residues are part of each CDR3. D genes are given only for firm matches. Clone size, where shown, is once, few, many, or a class for clones that have expanded.

clone size: NA
J gene: TRBJ2-2
D gene: TRBD1
V gene: TRBV4-3
CDR3 DNA: TGCGCCAGCAGCCAAGATGGTACGCCAGGGACAGGGACAACCGGGGAGCTGTTTTTT
CDR3 protein: CASSQDGTPGTGTTGELFF

clone size: NA
J gene: TRBJ2-1
D gene: TRBD2
V gene: TRBV11-2
CDR3 DNA: TGTGCCAGCAGCTTAGGGCTAGCGGGGAAGTGCAATGAGCAGTTCTTC
CDR3 protein: CASSLGLAGKCNEQFF

clone size: NA
J gene: TRBJ2-3
D gene: NA
V gene: TRBV20-1
CDR3 DNA: TGCAGTGCTAGAGATCAGGTTTTAGGGGCAGATACGCAGTATTTT
CDR3 protein: CSARDQVLGADTQYF

clone size: once
J gene: TRBJ1-6
D gene: NA
V gene: TRBV7-9
CDR3 DNA: TGTGCCAGCAGCTCCCACCTCGATAATTCACCCCTCCACTTT
CDR3 protein: CASSSHLDNSPLHF

clone size: few
J gene: TRBJ2-3
D gene: TRBD2
V gene: TRBV20-1
CDR3 DNA: TGCAGTGCTTCTAGCGGGGGGCGGACAGATACGCAGTATTTT
CDR3 protein: CSASSGGRTDTQYF

clone size: few
J gene: TRBJ2-3
D gene: NA
V gene: TRBV6-5
CDR3 DNA: TGTGCCAGCAGCGGCCCCGGGGATACGCAGTATTTT
CDR3 protein: CASSGPGDTQYF

clone size: NA
J gene: TRBJ2-2
D gene: TRBD2
V gene: TRBV20-1
CDR3 DNA: TGCAGTGCTAGAGCTCTAAGACCGGGACTAGCGGGGGGGCGATACACCGGGGAGCTGTTTTTT
CDR3 protein: CSARALRPGLAGGRYTGELFF

clone size: NA
J gene: TRBJ2-7
D gene: TRBD2
V gene: TRBV20-1
CDR3 DNA: TGCAGTGCTAGAGCACGCTCCGCGGGAGACGAGCAGTACTTC
CDR3 protein: CSARARSAGDEQYF

clone size: few
J gene: TRBJ1-2
D gene: NA
V gene: TRBV2
CDR3 DNA: TGTGCCAGCAGTGGGGGAAAGGGAGGCTACACCTTC
CDR3 protein: CASSGGKGGYTF

clone size: NA
J gene: TRBJ2-7
D gene: NA
V gene: TRBV5-1
CDR3 DNA: TGCGCCAGCAGCTTGGATGGGGCTACGCACAATGAGCAGTACTTC
CDR3 protein: CASSLDGATHNEQYF

clone size: NA
J gene: TRBJ2-1
D gene: NA
V gene: TRBV9
CDR3 DNA: TGTGCCAGCAGCGTGGGCGGGGTAAGCAATGAGCAGTTCTTC
CDR3 protein: CASSVGGVSNEQFF

clone size: NA
J gene: TRBJ2-5
D gene: NA
V gene: TRBV20-1
CDR3 DNA: TGCAGTGCTACCCTATCGGGGAGTCGAGAGACCCAGTACTTC
CDR3 protein: CSATLSGSRETQYF